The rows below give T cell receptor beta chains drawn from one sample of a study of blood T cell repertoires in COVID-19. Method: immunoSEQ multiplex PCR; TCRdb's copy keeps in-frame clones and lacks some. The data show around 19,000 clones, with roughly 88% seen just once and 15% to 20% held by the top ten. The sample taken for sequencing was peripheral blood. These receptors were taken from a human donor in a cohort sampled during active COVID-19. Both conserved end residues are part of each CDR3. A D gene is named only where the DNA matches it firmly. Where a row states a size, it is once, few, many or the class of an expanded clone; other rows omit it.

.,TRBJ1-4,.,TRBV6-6,TGTGCCAGTTCGGAGCTAACTAATGAAAAACTGTTTTTT,CASSELTNEKLFF
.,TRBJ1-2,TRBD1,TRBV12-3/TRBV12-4,TGTGCCAGCAGTCCCTGGACAGGGTATGGCTACACCTTC,CASSPWTGYGYTF
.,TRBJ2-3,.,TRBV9,TGTGCCAGCAGCGCATACGGACAGAACACAGATACGCAGTATTTT,CASSAYGQNTDTQYF
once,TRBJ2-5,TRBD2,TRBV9,TGTGCCAGCAGCGCCCAAATTAGCGGGGGACCGAAAGAGACCCAGTACTTC,CASSAQISGGPKETQYF
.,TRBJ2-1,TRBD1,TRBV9,TGTGCCAGCAGCGTTAGACAGGGGGTCTACAATGAGCAGTTCTTC,CASSVRQGVYNEQFF
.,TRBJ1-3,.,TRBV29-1,TGCAGCGTTGAAGTAGGCGGCCCCTACTGGGGAAACACCATATATTTT,CSVEVGGPYWGNTIYF
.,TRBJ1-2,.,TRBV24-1,TGTGCCACTGAGGGTGGGCGCTATGGCTACACCTTC,CATEGGRYGYTF
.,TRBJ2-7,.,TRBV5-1,TGCGCCAGCAGCCGCTCGGACATGCCCACTCCCCTTTCCTACGAGCAGTACTTC,CASSRSDMPTPLSYEQYF
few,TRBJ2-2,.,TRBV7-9,TGTGCCAGCAGCCGAGGAACTGCGAACACCGGGGAGCTGTTTTTT,CASSRGTANTGELFF
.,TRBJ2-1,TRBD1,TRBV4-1,TGCGCCAGCAGCTTCGGACAGGGCGGCCTCAATGAGCAGTTCTTC,CASSFGQGGLNEQFF
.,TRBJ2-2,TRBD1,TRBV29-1,TGCAGCGTCGGAAAACAGGGGGCGGGCACCGGGGAGCTGTTTTTT,CSVGKQGAGTGELFF
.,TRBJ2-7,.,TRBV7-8,TGTGCCAGCAGCCAACGACAGTCTATCGCCTACGAGCAGTACTTC,CASSQRQSIAYEQYF
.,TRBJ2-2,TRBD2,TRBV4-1,TGCGCCAGCAGCCACCCACCTAGCGGGAGGCCTGCGAACACCGGGGAGCTGTTTTTT,CASSHPPSGRPANTGELFF
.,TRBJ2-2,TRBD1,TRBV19,TGTGCCAGTAGTGACAGGGGCCCCGGGGAGCTGTTTTTT,CASSDRGPGELFF
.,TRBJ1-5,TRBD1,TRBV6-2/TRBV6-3,TGTGCCAGCAGACCTCATCAACGCCGACAGGGGGCGAGTCAGCCCCAGCATTTT,CASRPHQRRQGASQPQHF
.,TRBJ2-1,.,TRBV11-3,TGTGCCAGCAGCTCGACCGGACTATCGGACGGAGAGCAGTTCTTC,CASSSTGLSDGEQFF
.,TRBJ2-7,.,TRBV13,TGTGCCAGCAGCTTAGGCGAAGAGACTGGCTACGAGCAGTACTTC,CASSLGEETGYEQYF
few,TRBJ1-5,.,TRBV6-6,TGTGCCAGCAGTTACATGAGTATCAATCAGCCCCAGCATTTT,CASSYMSINQPQHF
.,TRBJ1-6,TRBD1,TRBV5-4,TGTGCCAGCAGCTTTAGGGGGCGAGGGTCACCCCTCCACTTT,CASSFRGRGSPLHF
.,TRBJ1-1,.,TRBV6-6,TGTGCCAGCAGTCCGCAGCCCGGAGGGGGGGAACCTGAAGCTTTCTTT,CASSPQPGGGEPEAFF
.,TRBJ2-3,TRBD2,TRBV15,TGTGCCACCAGCAGAGCGGGAGGGAGGGTCGATACGCAGTATTTT,CATSRAGGRVDTQYF
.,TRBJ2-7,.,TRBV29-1,TGCAGCGTGTCTTACTACGAGCAGTACTTC,CSVSYYEQYF
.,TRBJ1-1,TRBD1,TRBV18,TGTGCCAGCTCACCGGAGGGACAGGGAAACACTGAAGCTTTCTTT,CASSPEGQGNTEAFF
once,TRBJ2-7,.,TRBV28,TGTGCCAGCAGCATTAGCGGTATAATCTACGAGCAGTACTTC,CASSISGIIYEQYF
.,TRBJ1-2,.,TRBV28,TGTGCCAGCAGGGGGGCAGGGCGAAACCTGAACTATGGCTACACCTTC,CASRGAGRNLNYGYTF
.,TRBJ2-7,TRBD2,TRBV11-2,TGTGCCAGCAGCCCGGGGACTAGCGGAGGCTACGAGCAGTACTTC,CASSPGTSGGYEQYF
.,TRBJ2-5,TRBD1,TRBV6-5,TGTGCCAGCAACCCCGCAGCAGGGGGCGGGGAGACCCAGTACTTC,CASNPAAGGGETQYF
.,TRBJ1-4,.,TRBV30,TGTGCCTGGAGCCCTCCGGGTAATGAAAAACTGTTTTTT,CAWSPPGNEKLFF
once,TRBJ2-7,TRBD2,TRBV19,TGTGCCAGTAGTATAGGACTAGCGGGAGGTGAGCAGTACTTC,CASSIGLAGGEQYF
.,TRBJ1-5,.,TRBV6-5,TGTGCCAGCAGCGACGACCAGGGATACAATCAGCCCCAGCATTTT,CASSDDQGYNQPQHF
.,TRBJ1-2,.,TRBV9,TGTGCCAGCAGCGGGCCTTTCTATGGCTACACCTTC,CASSGPFYGYTF
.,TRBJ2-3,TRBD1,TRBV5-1,TGCGCCAGCAGCACAGGGGACAGGGAAAGCACAGATACGCAGTATTTT,CASSTGDRESTDTQYF
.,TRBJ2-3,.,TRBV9,TGTGCCAGCAGCGTAGGGCTCGCAGTAAGCACAGATACGCAGTATTTT,CASSVGLAVSTDTQYF